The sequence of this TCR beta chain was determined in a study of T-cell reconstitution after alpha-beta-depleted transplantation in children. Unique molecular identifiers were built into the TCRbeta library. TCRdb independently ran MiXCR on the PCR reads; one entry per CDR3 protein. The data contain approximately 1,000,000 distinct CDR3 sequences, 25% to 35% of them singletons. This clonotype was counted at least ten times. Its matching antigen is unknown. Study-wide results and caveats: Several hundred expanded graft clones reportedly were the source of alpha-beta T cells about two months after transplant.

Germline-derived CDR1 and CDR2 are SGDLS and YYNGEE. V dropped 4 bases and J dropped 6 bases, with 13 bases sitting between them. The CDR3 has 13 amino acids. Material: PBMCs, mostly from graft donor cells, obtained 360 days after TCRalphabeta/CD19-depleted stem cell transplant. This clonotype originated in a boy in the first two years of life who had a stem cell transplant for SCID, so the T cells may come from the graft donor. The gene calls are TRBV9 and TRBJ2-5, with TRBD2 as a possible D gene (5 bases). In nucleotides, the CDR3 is TGTGCCAGCAGCCCAGCGGTAAGGCAGACCCAGTACTTC. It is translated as CASSPAVRQTQYF.